This T cell receptor beta chain was found in a study of blood T cell repertoires in COVID-19. Study summary: Material from acute and convalescent COVID-19 was sourced from the United States, Italy and Spain. The analysed material was cDNA or gDNA that came from T cells, B-cell-depleted T cells, or PBMCs.

TCRdb's table, derived via immunoSEQ multiplex PCR, lists solely in-frame clones and lacks some. The sample carries some 28,000 clones, about 90% recorded once. The material sequenced was peripheral blood. The clonotype was recovered from a human donor in a cohort sampled during active COVID-19.

The CDR3 DNA follows: TGTGCCAGCAGCCAAGATACGGACAGAGTAGATCAGCCCCAGCATTTT. Encoded protein: CASSQDTDRVDQPQHF. V usage is TRBV4-2 and J usage is TRBJ1-5, with a possible D match to TRBD1 (6 bases). Germline lookup yields CDR1 LGHNA and CDR2 YNFKEQ. The CDR3 loop spans 16 amino acids. Trimming took 0 bases from V and 5 from J, leaving 14 bases between them.